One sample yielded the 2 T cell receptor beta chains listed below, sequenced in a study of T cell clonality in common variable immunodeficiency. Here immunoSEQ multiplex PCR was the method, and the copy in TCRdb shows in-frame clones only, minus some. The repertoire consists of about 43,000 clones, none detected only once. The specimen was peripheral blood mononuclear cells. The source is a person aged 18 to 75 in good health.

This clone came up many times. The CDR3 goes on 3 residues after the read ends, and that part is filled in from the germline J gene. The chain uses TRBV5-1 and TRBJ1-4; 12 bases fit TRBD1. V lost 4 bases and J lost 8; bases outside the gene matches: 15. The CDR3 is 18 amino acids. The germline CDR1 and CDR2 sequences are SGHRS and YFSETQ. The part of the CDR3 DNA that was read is TGCGCCAGCAGCGGGGGACAGGGGGCCGGCCGGTCCGGGGAAAAA. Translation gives CASSGGQGAGRSGEK. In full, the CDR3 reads CASSGGQGAGRSGEKLFF.

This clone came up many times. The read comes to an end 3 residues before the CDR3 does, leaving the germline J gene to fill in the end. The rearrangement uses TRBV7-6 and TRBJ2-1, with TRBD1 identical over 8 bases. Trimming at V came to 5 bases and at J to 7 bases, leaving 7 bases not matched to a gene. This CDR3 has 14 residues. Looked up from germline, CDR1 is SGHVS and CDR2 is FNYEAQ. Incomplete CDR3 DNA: TGTGCCAGCAGCCTCGACAGGGACAGGAATGAG. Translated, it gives CASSLDRDRNE. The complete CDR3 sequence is CASSLDRDRNEQFF.